This entry lists 30 T cell receptor beta chains sequenced from one sample in a study of response to subunit inactivated influenza vaccine. Via MiXCR, TCRdb re-called the RT-PCR reads, giving one row per CDR3 protein. The table includes 450,000 to 550,000 distinct CDR3 sequences, roughly 27% detected once. The sequencing used CD4+ T cells sorted from PBMCs, collected more than 4 days after vaccination. Every receptor here comes from a man aged 45-60 years who received an inactivated influenza vaccine.

The chain recombines TRBV30 with TRBJ1-1; D is uncertain. The V and J ends lost 0 bases and 5 bases respectively, with 13 bases between them. Germline assignment: CDR1 GTSNPN and CDR2 SVGIG (reference sequence). The CDR3 runs to 14 residues. This chain's CDR3 is CAWSVEGRRTEAFF. CDR3 nucleotides: TGTGCCTGGAGTGTAGAGGGCCGGAGAACTGAAGCTTTCTTT. The variable domain in full, with the rest retrieved from reference TRBV30 and TRBJ1-1, is SQTIHQWPATLVQPVGSPLSLECTVEGTSNPNLYWYRQAAGRGLQLLFYSVGIGQISSEVPQNLSASRPQDRQFILSSKKLLLSDSGFYLCAWSVEGRRTEAFFGQGTRLTVV.

This clonotype has only a few counts. The chain uses TRBV20-1 and TRBJ1-1; no definite D call. From germline, CDR1 is DFQATT and CDR2 SNEGSKA (reference sequence). This CDR3 region has 12 residues. V lost 2 bases and J lost 3, with 7 bases in between. The CDR3 nucleotides read TGCAGTGCTAGATTATCGTACACTGAAGCTTTCTTT. This sequence encodes CSARLSYTEAFF.

This chain links TRBV5-1 with TRBJ2-7; D could derive from TRBD1 or TRBD2 (7 bases each). Trimming left V 0 bases short and J 0 bases short, with 13 bases between. CDR3 length: 16 amino acids. Germline V gene data show CDR1 as SGHRS and CDR2 as YFSETQ. The CDR3 spells CASSLVSRGGSYEQYF. The CDR3 nucleotides are TGCGCCAGCAGCTTGGTTTCCAGGGGGGGCTCCTACGAGCAGTACTTC.

The rearrangement joins TRBV5-4 to TRBJ2-5, with 9 bases aligning to TRBD1. The CDR3 spans 15 residues. The V gene end was trimmed by 3 bases and the J gene end by 4 bases; junction bases not matched to a gene: 7. CDR1 SGHNT and CDR2 YYREEE come from the germline V gene (reference sequence). The CDR3 bases are TGTGCCAGCAGCTCCGTTCGACAGGGGGGAGAGACCCAGTACTTC. It translates to CASSSVRQGGETQYF.

The CDR3 loop is CASSAVAGGITDTQYF. DNA for the CDR3: TGTGCCAGCAGTGCCGTAGCGGGGGGGATCACAGATACGCAGTATTTT. V and J are TRBV12-3 or TRBV12-4 and TRBJ2-3, with TRBD2 matching 11 bases. This CDR3 spans 16 amino acids. V dropped 5 bases and J dropped 2; count of bases not matched to a gene: 6.

There are a few counts of this clonotype. This CDR3 is CASSQVGATDTQYF. Written as DNA, the CDR3 is TGCGCCAGCAGCCAAGTGGGGGCAACAGATACGCAGTATTTT. The chain couples TRBV4-3 to TRBJ2-3; D might be TRBD1 (6 bases). With 1 base removed from V and 3 bases from J, the gap between germline ends came to 8 bases. The CDR3 length is 14 residues. The germline V gene encodes CDR1 LGHNA and CDR2 YSLEER.

This clonotype was observed a handful of times. This rearrangement joins TRBV11-2 to TRBJ2-2; the match to TRBD2 covers 7 bases. The length of the CDR3 is 17 residues. V lost 1 base, J lost 5 bases, and 10 bases stayed unmatched. Germline-derived CDR1 and CDR2 are SGHAT and FQNNGV. The CDR3 sequence is CASSLGSSGELTGELFF. CDR3 in DNA: TGTGCCAGCAGCTTAGGGTCTAGCGGAGAATTAACCGGGGAGCTGTTTTTT.

The CDR3 loop is CASSTQPGTAANEQFF. The CDR3 nucleotides read TGTGCCAGCAGTACACAACCCGGGACTGCAGCCAATGAGCAGTTCTTC. This chain links TRBV6-1 with TRBJ2-1, with D perhaps matching TRBD2 (6 bases). Germline CDR1 reads MNHNS; CDR2 reads SASEGT. The CDR3 extends over 16 amino acids. The V gene lost 5 bases and the J gene lost 6 bases, with 20 bases spanning the gap.

The chain is built from TRBV6-2 or TRBV6-3 and TRBJ2-1, with 9 nucleotides matching TRBD2. The ends lost 2 bases at V and 3 bases at J; junction bases unmatched: 11. Germline loops: CDR1 MNHEY, CDR2 SVGEGT. The CDR3 consists of 18 residues. The CDR3 here is CASSYGRERGALYNEQFF. CDR3 sequence (DNA): TGTGCCAGCAGTTACGGGAGGGAGCGGGGGGCCCTCTACAATGAGCAGTTCTTC.

The rearrangement links TRBV9 to TRBJ2-4, with TRBD1 identical over 7 bases. CDR1 SGDLS and CDR2 YYNGEE come from the germline V gene. This CDR3 region has 14 residues. After removal of 3 bases from V and 3 bases from J, the junction contained 3 bases not matched to a gene. The CDR3 sequence: CASSARDSKNIQYF. CDR3 DNA sequence: TGTGCCAGCAGCGCCCGGGACAGCAAAAACATTCAGTACTTC.

The chain links TRBV20-1 to TRBJ1-5, with D uncertain. CDR3 size: 12 residues. Germline V lookup: CDR1 DFQATT, CDR2 SNEGSKA (reference sequence). Between the trimmed V and J ends, which lost 3 bases and 2 bases, there was a span of 5 bases. The CDR3 DNA reads TGCAGTGCTAGTTGGGGCAATCAGCCCCAGCATTTT. Protein sequence: CSASWGNQPQHF.

V usage is TRBV11-2 and J usage is TRBJ1-2; no clear D. The CDR3 has 13 amino acids. V gave up 1 base and J gave up 4 bases, with 7 bases separating them. Per the germline V gene, CDR1 is SGHAT and CDR2 is FQNNGV. CDR3 region: CASSLVQSYGYTF. The CDR3 nucleotides read TGTGCCAGCAGCTTAGTCCAGAGCTATGGCTACACCTTC.

This clonotype appeared a few times. The chain recombines TRBV3-1 with TRBJ2-7; D is ambiguous. The CDR3 extends over 13 amino acids. V lost 1 base to trimming and J lost 3 bases, with 7 bases between them. CDR1 and CDR2 (germline): LGHDT, YNNKEL (reference sequence). CDR3 protein: CASSQVGVYEQYF. The DNA for the CDR3 is TGTGCCAGCAGCCAAGTTGGGGTCTACGAGCAGTACTTC.

The chain recombines TRBV30 with TRBJ2-7; the D gene could be TRBD1 or TRBD2 (5 bases each). This CDR3 comprises 18 residues. Germline V gives CDR1 GTSNPN, CDR2 SVGIG (reference sequence). V lost 3 bases and J lost 0, with 24 bases in between. CDR3 DNA: TGTGCCTGGAGGCGCGGAGTTTTTGGGACGGGGAGCTCCTACGAGCAGTACTTC. It codes for CAWRRGVFGTGSSYEQYF.

This clonotype was counted only a few times. The chain recombines TRBV10-3 with TRBJ1-2, with unresolved D. The CDR3 spans 13 residues. Trimming cost V 3 bases and J 7 bases, with 12 bases left between them. Germline V lookup: CDR1 ENHRY, CDR2 SYGVKD. The CDR3 here is CAISDRNQLGYTF. As DNA, the CDR3 is TGTGCCATCAGTGACCGAAACCAGCTTGGCTACACCTTC.

V usage is TRBV6-2 or TRBV6-3 and J usage is TRBJ2-4; TRBD2 is a possible D gene (6 bases). Germline V lookup: CDR1 MNHEY, CDR2 SVGEGT. The CDR3 runs to 13 residues. The V end was cut by 3 bases, the J end by 5 bases, with 8 bases between. The CDR3 DNA is TGTGCCAGCAGTTATTGGAGGGAAAACATTCAGTACTTC. As protein: CASSYWRENIQYF.

This clonotype has just a few counts. The chain couples TRBV10-3 to TRBJ2-5, with TRBD2 identical over 12 bases. Looked up from germline, CDR1 is ENHRY and CDR2 is SYGVKD. The junction had 6 bases not matched to a gene; V was cut back by 6 bases and J by 4 bases. This CDR3 is 15 amino acids long. The CDR3 bases are TGTGCCATCAGAGAGACTAGCGGGAGTGGAGAGACCCAGTACTTC. It encodes CAIRETSGSGETQYF.

The CDR3 coding sequence is TGCGCCAGCAGCTTGGGGGACCACCAAGAGACCCAGTACTTC. This translates into CASSLGDHQETQYF. The V gene is TRBV5-1, the J gene TRBJ2-5; D is tentatively TRBD1 or TRBD2 (5 bases each). The V and J ends lost 0 bases and 0 bases respectively, with 6 bases between them. Looked up from germline, CDR1 is SGHRS and CDR2 is YFSETQ. This CDR3 has 14 residues.

The chain has TRBV20-1 and TRBJ2-1; possibly TRBD2 for D (5 bases). Germline assignment: CDR1 DFQATT and CDR2 SNEGSKA (reference sequence). Trimming removed 4 bases at V and 3 bases at J, with 7 bases between. This CDR3 region has 12 residues. The CDR3 nucleotides are TGCAGTGCTAACGGGGACTACAATGAGCAGTTCTTC. Translated, it gives CSANGDYNEQFF.

This clonotype has more than one count but fewer than ten. The chain employs TRBV24-1 and TRBJ2-7; possibly TRBD1 or TRBD2 for D (7 bases each). The germline V and J ends were trimmed by 7 bases and 5 bases, with 11 bases remaining between them. Germline V lookup: CDR1 KGHDR, CDR2 SFDVKD. The CDR3 is 12 amino acids. The CDR3 bases are TGTGCCACCAGGGGAGGGGGCCACGAGCAGTACTTC. As protein: CATRGGGHEQYF.

The genes are TRBV4-1 and TRBJ2-1; TRBD2 agrees at 14 bases. Trimming at V came to 3 bases and at J to 0 bases, leaving 4 bases not matched to a gene. Per germline, CDR1 MGHRA and CDR2 YSYEKL. The CDR3 loop spans 18 amino acids. As DNA, the CDR3 is TGCGCCAGCAGCCAGGAGACTAGCGGGAGGGCCTCCTACAATGAGCAGTTCTTC. It is translated as CASSQETSGRASYNEQFF.

This clonotype has more than one count but fewer than ten. The gene calls are TRBV7-2 and TRBJ1-2, with D unresolved. Germline CDR1 and CDR2: SGHTA and FQGNSA. The CDR3 sequence is 15 residues long. Deletions cut 5 bases from V and 0 bases from J, with 13 bases between. In nucleotides, the CDR3 is TGTGCCAGCAGCCCCCGCGCAGCCGCTAACTATGGCTACACCTTC. This codes for CASSPRAAANYGYTF.

The table lists this clonotype with a few counts. This chain uses TRBV5-1 with TRBJ2-7; the match to TRBD1 covers 7 bases. The CDR3 is made up of 14 amino acids. Losses at the gene ends were 4 bases for V and 6 bases for J; bases not matched to a gene: 10. Germline V gives CDR1 SGHRS, CDR2 YFSETQ. In nucleotides, the CDR3 is TGCGCCAGCAGCCCACAGGGGTTTTTGAGCGAGCAGTACTTC. Its translation: CASSPQGFLSEQYF.

In its sample, this clonotype was seen a few times. V and J are TRBV12-3 or TRBV12-4 and TRBJ2-3; 11 positions agree with TRBD1. This CDR3 is 18 amino acids long. The ends lost 3 bases at V and 1 base at J; junction bases unmatched: 9. CDR3 DNA: TGTGCCAGCAGTTTTAAGGGACGGACAGGGGGCGGCACAGATACGCAGTATTTT. It is translated as CASSFKGRTGGGTDTQYF.

The chain joins TRBV4-2 to TRBJ1-6; the match to TRBD1 covers 9 bases. The CDR3 runs 16 residues. The V gene end was trimmed by 0 bases and the J gene end by 8 bases; junction bases not matched to a gene: 5. The germline CDR1 and CDR2 sequences are LGHNA and YNFKEQ. CDR3 sequence reads: CASSQDKWDRDSPLHF. The CDR3 DNA sequence: TGTGCCAGCAGCCAAGATAAATGGGACAGGGATTCACCCCTCCACTTT.

The rearrangement joins TRBV12-3 or TRBV12-4 to TRBJ2-7, with 8 nucleotides matching TRBD1. The CDR3 consists of 13 residues. The V segment lost 6 bases and the J segment 2 bases; nucleotides outside the gene matches: 3. Here the CDR3 reads CASRAGGPYEQYF. CDR3 bases: TGTGCCAGCAGGGCAGGGGGCCCCTACGAGCAGTACTTC.

Concerning this clonotype: A much larger clone is a single base away; this may be a read error. V and J are TRBV6-4 and TRBJ2-7; TRBD2 matches at 15 bases. The germline V gene has CDR1 MRHNA and CDR2 SNTAGT. The length of the CDR3 is 17 residues. The CDR3 DNA reads TGTGCCTGCAGTGATTATAGGACTAGCGGGAGGGCCTACGAGCAGTACTTC. Translation gives CACSDYRTSGRAYEQYF.

This clonotype was recorded at least ten times. The rearrangement uses TRBV4-1 and TRBJ2-3; D tentatively fits TRBD1 or TRBD2 (6 bases each). V lost 6 bases to trimming and J lost 1 base, with 14 bases between them. The germline V gene has CDR1 MGHRA and CDR2 YSYEKL. The CDR3 extends over 15 amino acids. The CDR3 spells CASSPGGGRTDTQYF. Here the CDR3 DNA reads TGCGCCAGCAGTCCCGGAGGGGGACGCACAGATACGCAGTATTTT.

This clonotype was observed a handful of times. This chain joins TRBV5-5 and TRBJ2-3; possibly TRBD1 for D (5 bases). V was cut by 0 bases and J by 2 bases, with 16 bases left in between. CDR1 is SGHKS and CDR2 is YYEKEE in the germline V gene (reference sequence). The CDR3 loop spans 17 amino acids. CDR3 protein: CASSLAGSGLITDTQYF. The CDR3 nucleotides read TGTGCCAGCAGCTTGGCAGGGTCAGGGTTAATCACAGATACGCAGTATTTT. Variable domain in full (rest from reference TRBV5-5 and TRBJ2-3): DAGVTQSPTHLIKTRGQQVTLRCSPISGHKSVSWYQQVLGQGPQFIFQYYEKEERGRGNFPDRFSARQFPNYSSELNVNALLLGDSALYLCASSLAGSGLITDTQYFGPGTRLTVL.

As regards this clonotype: An end of the junction differs from the germline gene, which may be a read error. The chain has TRBV20-1 and TRBJ2-7; 7 nucleotides line up with TRBD1. CDR3 length: 12 amino acids. CDR1 and CDR2 (germline): DFQATT, SNEGSKA (reference sequence). The CDR3: CSAREGGLEQYF. CDR3 DNA sequence: TGCAGCGCTAGGGAAGGGGGCTTGGAGCAGTACTTC.